The 14 T cell receptor beta chains listed next were all sequenced from one sample in a study of blood T cells in healthy people across ages. A J-beta primer mix and a sample-barcoded 5' primer were used in a second PCR of about 6 to 12 cycles. TCRdb analysed the 5' RACE reads with MiXCR anew, one entry per CDR3 protein. The sample contains 920,000 or so distinct CDR3 sequences, 45% of which appear only once. Sequencing input: blood. All receptors derive from a woman aged 55-70 years in good health.

This clonotype was counted a few times. The chain combines TRBV10-3 with TRBJ2-3, with TRBD2 as a possible D gene (6 bases). CDR3 size: 15 residues. Germline V gene data show CDR1 as ENHRY and CDR2 as SYGVKD. V was clipped by 0 bases and J by 3 bases, with 10 bases between them. CDR3 nucleotides: TGTGCCATCAGTGAGTCGGGCGGGGTGACAGATACGCAGTATTTT. This encodes CAISESGGVTDTQYF.

The chain recombines TRBV6-2 or TRBV6-3 with TRBJ1-2, with 11 nucleotides matching TRBD1. With 6 bases clipped from V and 4 bases from J, the junction kept 13 bases outside the gene matches. The CDR3 is made up of 17 amino acids. Per the germline V gene, CDR1 is MNHEY and CDR2 is SVGEGT. As DNA, the CDR3 is TGTGCCAGCAGAACGGGACAGGGGGGAGGATTCATCTATGGCTACACCTTC. Translating it yields CASRTGQGGGFIYGYTF.

This clonotype was counted between two and nine times. Here the CDR3 reads CSARIQPFHEQYF. The CDR3 DNA is TGCAGTGCTAGAATCCAGCCGTTCCACGAGCAGTACTTC. The rearrangement uses TRBV20-1 and TRBJ2-5; D unresolved. The J call may be faulty, since TRBJ2-7 better matches the DNA end. CDR3 length equals 13 residues. Per germline, CDR1 DFQATT and CDR2 SNEGSKA (reference sequence).

This clonotype was counted only a few times. The V gene is TRBV29-1, the J gene TRBJ2-1, with 12 bases matching TRBD2. The CDR3 extends over 16 amino acids. Germline assignment: CDR1 SQVTM and CDR2 ANQGSEA. The trim removed 5 bases at V and 1 base at J, leaving 6 bases unmatched. Written as DNA, the CDR3 is TGCAGCGTTCCGGGACTAGCGGGCTCATCCTACAATGAGCAGTTCTTC. It codes for CSVPGLAGSSYNEQFF.

This clonotype was detected only a few times. The V gene is TRBV20-1, the J gene TRBJ2-5; D uncertain. CDR3 length: 10 residues. The ends were cut back, 6 bases at V and 5 bases at J, with 7 bases in the middle. The germline gives CDR1 DFQATT, CDR2 SNEGSKA (reference sequence). The CDR3 loop reads CSAIAETQYF. As DNA, the CDR3 is TGCAGTGCGATAGCTGAGACCCAGTACTTC.

CDR3 nucleotide sequence: TGTGCCAGCAGCGTAGGGGTCGCACCTACCGGGGAGCTGTTTTTT. It translates to CASSVGVAPTGELFF. The rearrangement joins TRBV9 to TRBJ2-2; the D is unclear. The germline V gene has CDR1 SGDLS and CDR2 YYNGEE. The length of the CDR3 is 15 residues. Deletions cut 0 bases from V and 5 bases from J, with 11 bases between.

The table lists this clonotype with a few counts. CDR3: CASSQDRGSVYEQYF. The CDR3 coding sequence is TGTGCCAGCAGCCAAGATCGGGGGTCCGTCTACGAGCAGTACTTC. The chain uses TRBV3-1 and TRBJ2-7, with TRBD2 as a possible D gene (6 bases). CDR3 length equals 15 residues. Germline CDR1 LGHDT, CDR2 YNNKEL (reference sequence). The V and J ends lost 0 bases and 3 bases respectively, with 12 bases between them.

The chain is built from TRBV7-9 and TRBJ2-5; D assignment may be TRBD1 or TRBD2 (5 bases each). Trimming left V 3 bases short and J 11 bases short, with 22 bases between. Germline CDR1 reads SEHNR; CDR2 reads FQNEAQ (reference sequence). The CDR3 runs 15 residues. CDR3 coding DNA: TGTGCCAGCAGCTTCCGTTCGGGGCAGAACAATGAGCAGTACTTC. This gives the protein CASSFRSGQNNEQYF.

The chain couples TRBV20-1 to TRBJ2-7; no clear D gene. The germline V gene encodes CDR1 DFQATT and CDR2 SNEGSKA (reference sequence). Trimming shortened V by 6 bases and J by 3 bases, and 12 bases separated the two germline ends. This CDR3 comprises 12 residues. The CDR3 DNA sequence: TGCAGTGCCAGCAAGGGATACTACGAGCAGTACTTC. This encodes CSASKGYYEQYF.

This clonotype was counted a few times. V gene TRBV5-1 combines with J gene TRBJ2-7; D ambiguous. V gave up 4 bases and J gave up 6 bases, with 20 bases separating them. Germline CDR1 is SGHRS and CDR2 is YFSETQ. The length of the CDR3 is 15 residues. CDR3 in DNA: TGCGCCAGCAGCGTAACAGCGCTCCCGACGGGCGAGCAGTACTTC. Amino acid sequence: CASSVTALPTGEQYF.

The CDR3, as DNA: TGCGCCAGCAGCTTGGACAGGGTAAAATCGGACACTGAAGCTTTCTTT. It specifies CASSLDRVKSDTEAFF. The gene calls are TRBV5-1 and TRBJ1-1; D is perhaps TRBD1 (6 bases). Trimming stripped 0 bases from V and 3 bases from J, with 15 bases between. Looked up from germline, CDR1 is SGHRS and CDR2 is YFSETQ. The CDR3 spans 16 residues.

V and J are TRBV14 and TRBJ2-5, with 8 bases lining up with TRBD1. CDR3 length: 17 residues. V shed 2 bases and J 1 base; nucleotides not matched to a gene: 9. Per the germline V gene, CDR1 is SGHDN and CDR2 is FVKESK. CDR3 loop: CASSQKMDRDLQETQYF. The CDR3 coding sequence is TGTGCCAGCAGCCAAAAGATGGACAGGGACCTCCAAGAGACCCAGTACTTC.

V and J are TRBV7-6 and TRBJ2-7; 10 bases match TRBD2. The CDR3 spans 15 residues. Looked up from germline, CDR1 is SGHVS and CDR2 is FNYEAQ. Trimming at V came to 3 bases and at J to 6 bases, leaving 8 bases not matched to a gene. CDR3 residues: CASSLWASGRGEQYF. The CDR3, as DNA: TGTGCCAGCAGCTTGTGGGCTAGCGGGAGAGGCGAGCAGTACTTC.

CDR3 coding DNA: TGCAGTGCTAGTCCCGGGGGAGCGGACACTGAAGCTTTCTTT. This encodes CSASPGGADTEAFF. This chain links TRBV20-1 with TRBJ1-1; a possible D gene is TRBD1 (5 bases). Germline loops: CDR1 DFQATT, CDR2 SNEGSKA (reference sequence). This CDR3 is built from 14 residues. Trimming removed 3 bases at V and 3 bases at J, with 14 bases between.